The 9 T cell receptor beta chains given below trace back to one sample, sequenced in a study of Ad26.COV2.S vaccination and SARS-CoV-2 variants. Repertoires were generated with immunoSEQ multiplex PCR, while TCRdb's copy carries only in-frame clones and drops some. The sample has around 86,000 clones; less than 85% are singletons. The specimen was peripheral blood, collected after recovery from COVID-19. The receptors were gathered from a human donor who had recovered from COVID-19.

This chain links TRBV4-3 with TRBJ2-5, with 7 positions matching TRBD2. The V gene end was trimmed by 2 bases and the J gene end by 5 bases; junction bases not matched to a gene: 5. The germline V gene encodes CDR1 LGHNA and CDR2 YSLEER. The CDR3 contains 14 residues. CDR3: CASSQWEGTETQYF. The CDR3 DNA is TGCGCCAGCAGCCAATGGGAGGGGACGGAGACCCAGTACTTC.

V usage is TRBV5-5 and J usage is TRBJ1-3; no reliable D call. The germline gives CDR1 SGHKS, CDR2 YYEKEE (reference sequence). V shed 5 bases and J shed 3 bases, with 12 bases lying between them. This CDR3 has 14 residues. The CDR3: CASSMTPVGNTIYF. The DNA for the CDR3 is TGTGCCAGCAGTATGACCCCGGTTGGAAACACCATATATTTT.

This clone was picked up one time. The gene calls are TRBV5-4 and TRBJ2-4; the match to TRBD2 covers 11 bases. Germline CDR1 and CDR2: SGHNT and YYREEE (reference sequence). This CDR3 is built from 15 residues. V trimming: 3 bases; J trimming: 3 bases; junction bases outside the gene matches: 2. The CDR3 loop reads CASSSSGRNKNIQYF. For the CDR3, the DNA is TGTGCCAGCAGCTCTAGCGGGAGGAACAAAAACATTCAGTACTTC. Using reference TRBV5-4 and TRBJ2-4 for the parts outside the CDR3, the full variable domain is ETGVTQSPTHLIKTRGQQVTLRCSSQSGHNTVSWYQQALGQGPQFIFQYYREEENGRGNFPPRFSGLQFPNYSSELNVNALELDDSALYLCASSSSGRNKNIQYFGAGTRLSVL.

CDR3: CATSLSDIFGYEQYF. CDR3 nucleotides: TGTGCCACCAGCCTAAGTGACATCTTTGGCTACGAGCAGTACTTC. The chain joins TRBV15 to TRBJ2-7; D remains ambiguous. V lost 5 bases and J lost 3, with 17 bases in between. Germline V CDR1 and CDR2: LNHNV, YYDKDF (reference sequence). This CDR3 is built from 15 residues.

The chain joins TRBV4-2 to TRBJ1-4; D is possibly TRBD1 (6 bases). CDR1 is LGHNA and CDR2 is YNFKEQ in the germline V gene. Trimming left V 4 bases short and J 3 bases short, with 15 bases between. The CDR3 sequence is 16 residues long. CDR3 sequence: CASSLPSGTPNEKLFF. The CDR3 DNA is TGTGCCAGCAGCCTCCCGTCGGGGACACCTAATGAAAAACTGTTTTTT.

This clone was seen only once. The chain has TRBV4-2 and TRBJ2-7, with 11 bases identical to TRBD1. Germline lookup yields CDR1 LGHNA and CDR2 YNFKEQ. After removal of 4 bases from V and 7 bases from J, the junction contained 9 bases not matched to a gene. CDR3 length: 15 amino acids. CDR3 region: CASSLFGQGALEQYF. In DNA, the CDR3 is TGTGCCAGCAGCCTTTTCGGACAGGGGGCGCTTGAGCAGTACTTC.

V is TRBV29-1 and J is TRBJ2-1, with TRBD2 matching over 10 bases. The V gene's germline CDR1 is SQVTM and CDR2 ANQGSEA. The CDR3 spans 15 residues. Unmatched junction bases numbered 5, after V lost 4 bases and J lost 2 bases. The CDR3 nucleotides read TGCAGCGTTGTGCTACTAGCGGGAACCTACAATGAGCAGTTCTTC. It specifies CSVVLLAGTYNEQFF.

The CDR3 sequence: CASSPTGLVRPEQYF. As DNA, the CDR3 is TGTGCCAGCAGCCCTACCGGACTAGTTCGTCCCGAGCAGTACTTC. The rearrangement uses TRBV28 and TRBJ2-7, with 7 bases identical to TRBD2. The CDR3 totals 15 residues. Germline loops: CDR1 MDHEN, CDR2 SYDVKM. The J segment lost 6 bases and the V segment lost 6 bases, leaving 14 bases of the junction unmatched. Using reference TRBV28 and TRBJ2-7 for the parts outside the CDR3, the full variable domain is DVKVTQSSRYLVKRTGEKVFLECVQDMDHENMFWYRQDPGLGLRLIYFSYDVKMKEKGDIPEGYSVSREKKERFSLILESASTNQTSMYLCASSPTGLVRPEQYFGPGTRLTVT.

This chain links TRBV4-1 with TRBJ1-4; 9 bases map to TRBD1. This CDR3 has 15 residues. Trimming took 5 bases from V and 4 from J; bases not matched to a gene: 5. Germline lookup yields CDR1 MGHRA and CDR2 YSYEKL. CDR3 sequence reads: CASSGRQGVNEKLFF. In nucleotides, the CDR3 is TGCGCCAGCAGCGGTAGACAGGGGGTTAATGAAAAACTGTTTTTT.